This T cell receptor beta chain appears in the sequencing data of a study of CD8 T cells in Susac syndrome. Study details: Blood was drawn from Susac syndrome patients while they were therapy-naive, on corticosteroids, or on intravenous immunoglobulin alone.

Reverse transcription of roughly 0.5 to 1 ug RNA used random hexamers. Using its own MiXCR run on the immunoSEQ multiplex PCR reads, TCRdb lists one record per CDR3 protein. This table has under 95,000 distinct CDR3 sequences, just under 95% appearing once. V dropped 4 bases and J dropped 4 bases, with 8 bases sitting between them. The CDR3 contains 12 residues. Germline CDR1 and CDR2: SQVTM and ANQGSEA. The source of this sequence is a human donor with Susac syndrome. Sequencing was done on a sample of CD8+ T cells from PBMCs. The chain has TRBV29-1 and TRBJ1-5; D call uncertain. The CDR3 DNA reads as TGCAGCGTTGTGGCGAATAATCAGCCCCAGCATTTT. Translation gives CSVVANNQPQHF. Looking up the rest from reference TRBV29-1 and TRBJ1-5 gives the full variable domain: SAVISQKPSRDICQRGTSLTIQCQVDSQVTMMFWYRQQPGQSLTLIATANQGSEATYESGFVIDKFPISRPNLTFSTLTVSNMSPEDSSIYLCSVVANNQPQHFGDGTRLSIL.